This TCR beta chain was captured by sequencing in a study of T cells of healthy individuals. TCRdb reprocessed the 5' RACE reads with MiXCR, giving one entry per CDR3 protein. The sample lists about 57,000 distinct CDR3 sequences, roughly 15% occurring once. V trimming: 5 bases; J trimming: 0 bases; junction bases outside the gene matches: 11. Germline V gene sequence: CDR1 SGHAT, CDR2 FQNNGV. The CDR3 consists of 18 residues. This clonotype came up many times. This clonotype was obtained from a human donor in good health. The rearrangement links TRBV11-2 to TRBJ2-2, with TRBD1 matching over 8 bases. The CDR3: CASSPGRWTGTNTGELFF. CDR3 DNA sequence: TGTGCCAGCAGCCCCGGGCGCTGGACAGGGACGAACACCGGGGAGCTGTTTTTT.